This T cell receptor beta chain was identified during a study of OX40 agonist ivuxolimab in advanced cancers. Study-level information: Patients received intravenous ivuxolimab every 2 weeks at 0.01 to 10 mg/kg. Hepatocellular carcinoma, melanoma, renal cell or head and neck cancer was diagnosed in the dose-escalation patients. Of the patients, three showed partial responses, one with hepatocellular carcinoma and two with cutaneous melanoma. General study findings and limits: Patients with a partial response at 0.1-3.0 mg/kg had among the lowest clonal expansion.

A few counts support this clone. Its specificity is unknown. CDR3 length: 12 amino acids. V was shortened by 5 bases and J by 11 bases, with 15 bases between the two germline ends. CDR1 is SGHTA, CDR2 FQGNSA, per germline. This table comes from immunoSEQ multiplex PCR, and its TCRdb copy is limited to in-frame clones, with some not included. Of tens of thousands of clones in the sample, less than 90% were seen once. Source: CD4+ or CD8+ T cells sorted from blood, taken in a trial of the OX40 agonist ivuxolimab. This clonotype was obtained from an adult with an advanced solid tumor such as melanoma, head and neck, liver or kidney cancer. The chain uses TRBV7-2 and TRBJ2-5; weak D call: TRBD1 (6 bases). The CDR3 region is CASSTGQSVQYF. As DNA, the CDR3 is TGTGCCAGCAGCACAGGACAGTCGGTACAGTACTTC. The full variable domain, its missing parts supplied by reference TRBV7-2 and TRBJ2-5, is GAGVSQSPSNKVTEKGKDVELRCDPISGHTALYWYRQSLGQGLEFLIYFQGNSAPDKSGLPSDRFSAERTGGSVSTLTIQRTQQEDSAVYLCASSTGQSVQYFGPGTRLLVL.